Listed below are T cell receptor beta chains from one sample, sequenced in a study of blood T cell repertoires in COVID-19. The assay was immunoSEQ multiplex PCR, and TCRdb's table has in-frame clones only and misses some. The table lists about 260,000 clones, over 80% of them singletons. Sequenced sample: peripheral blood. The receptors originated from a woman in her forties who had recovered from COVID-19. Both conserved end residues are part of each CDR3. The D gene is left open where the match is weak. Size is omitted from some rows. Given values are once, few, many or a class for expanded clones.

clone_size,v_call,j_call,d_call,cdr3_aa
NA,TRBV2,TRBJ2-3,NA,CASRPFRGGTDTQYF
NA,TRBV5-1,TRBJ2-3,NA,CASSMSRDTQYF
NA,TRBV7-9,TRBJ1-3,NA,CASSPFAGGNTIYF
NA,TRBV7-9,TRBJ2-3,TRBD2,CASSFRRGSTDTQYF
NA,TRBV11-2,TRBJ2-3,TRBD1,CASRPYTGGALADTQYF
NA,TRBV4-1,TRBJ1-2,NA,CASSQLPAGLYGYTF
NA,TRBV6-1,TRBJ2-7,NA,CASSESYYEQYF
NA,TRBV5-1,TRBJ1-1,NA,CASSSILQGNTEAFF
once,TRBV2,TRBJ1-5,NA,CASSEDRVSQPQHF
NA,TRBV27,TRBJ1-2,NA,CASWGDVGGYTF
NA,TRBV7-9,TRBJ2-2,TRBD2,CASSDREGTGELFF